The next 21 T cell receptor beta chains were all read from a single sample in a study of shared T cell receptors in the human thymus. Assay: immunoSEQ multiplex PCR; the TCRdb copy retains only in-frame clones and omits some. The sample contains about 660,000 clones, around 87% of which appear only once. These sequences were also reported in another study, on human thymus T cells.

The sample was thymocytes. The receptors stem from a boy under two years old with a congenital heart defect.

The chain has TRBV9 and TRBJ1-1; the match to TRBD1 covers 8 bases. The germline V gene encodes CDR1 SGDLS and CDR2 YYNGEE. The CDR3 sequence is 12 residues long. Germline trimming cut 0 bases from V and 11 bases from J; bases unmatched to any gene: 3. The CDR3 region is CASSVVQGAAFF. In DNA, the CDR3 is TGTGCCAGCAGCGTAGTGCAGGGGGCTGCTTTCTTT. Drawing the rest from reference TRBV9 and TRBJ1-1, the complete variable domain is DSGVTQTPKHLITATGQRVTLRCSPRSGDLSVYWYQQSLDQGLQFLIQYYNGEERAKGNILERFSAQQFPDLHSELNLSSLELGDSALYFCASSVVQGAAFFGQGTRLTVV.

The chain carries TRBV5-5 and TRBJ2-5; the D gene is possibly TRBD2 (6 bases). V was clipped by 5 bases and J by 4 bases, with 15 bases between them. CDR3 size: 14 residues. Germline V lookup: CDR1 SGHKS, CDR2 YYEKEE (reference sequence). In DNA form, the CDR3 reads TGTGCCAGCAGTTGGACCGCTAGCGCAGAGACCCAGTACTTC. It yields the protein CASSWTASAETQYF.

This clone was observed a single time. The chain recombines TRBV4-3 with TRBJ2-7, with D possibly being TRBD2 (5 bases). Trimming stripped 0 bases from V and 1 base from J, with 13 bases between. The CDR3 is 16 residues long. Looked up from germline, CDR1 is LGHNA and CDR2 is YSLEER. The CDR3 loop is CASSQDSQEASYEQYF. CDR3 DNA: TGCGCCAGCAGCCAAGATAGTCAGGAGGCGTCCTACGAGCAGTACTTC.

V is TRBV4-3 and J is TRBJ2-7; 9 nucleotides match TRBD2. Germline V lookup: CDR1 LGHNA, CDR2 YSLEER. Germline trimming cut 3 bases from V and 7 bases from J; bases unmatched to any gene: 7. The CDR3 has 14 residues. CDR3 in amino acids: CASSQGGRAGEQYF. For the CDR3, the DNA is TGCGCCAGCAGCCAGGGCGGGAGGGCCGGAGAGCAGTACTTC.

V gene TRBV5-8 combines with J gene TRBJ1-5; D gene unclear. The V end lost 4 bases, the J end lost 2 bases, and 22 bases lay between the germline ends. This CDR3 spans 18 amino acids. Germline CDR1 reads SGHTS; CDR2 reads YDEGEE. CDR3 nucleotide sequence: TGTGCCAGCAGCCCATCCCACAGACGGTGGAAGGGCAATCAGCCCCAGCATTTT. Its translation: CASSPSHRRWKGNQPQHF.

The chain joins TRBV4-3 to TRBJ2-1, with 9 bases lining up with TRBD2. V lost 5 bases, J lost 2 bases, and 7 bases stayed unmatched. The CDR3 is 16 amino acids. Germline-derived CDR1 and CDR2 are LGHNA and YSLEER. The CDR3: CASSKQLAGAYNEQFF. The CDR3 coding sequence is TGCGCCAGCAGCAAGCAGTTAGCGGGAGCCTACAATGAGCAGTTCTTC.

This clone occurred a few times. The chain is built from TRBV13 and TRBJ2-3; 9 bases map to TRBD2. The CDR3 is 17 residues long. CDR1 and CDR2 (germline): PRHDT, FYEKMQ (reference sequence). V was pared by 0 bases and J by 3 bases, with 7 bases of the junction left unmatched. DNA of the CDR3: TGTGCCAGCAGCTTAGGGTTAGCGGGAGAATGGACAGATACGCAGTATTTT. Translated, it gives CASSLGLAGEWTDTQYF.

The chain is built from TRBV4-3 and TRBJ2-3; TRBD2 agrees at 10 bases. Germline CDR1 reads LGHNA; CDR2 reads YSLEER. V shed 0 bases and J 6 bases; nucleotides not matched to a gene: 9. This CDR3 spans 17 amino acids. The CDR3 loop is CASSQERVSGGRDTQYF. CDR3 in DNA: TGCGCCAGCAGCCAAGAAAGGGTTAGCGGGGGGAGGGATACGCAGTATTTT.

V and J are TRBV14 and TRBJ1-2; 10 bases are shared with TRBD1. Looked up from germline, CDR1 is SGHDN and CDR2 is FVKESK. The CDR3 runs 20 residues. The junction had 19 bases not matched to a gene; V was cut back by 5 bases and J by 1 base. The CDR3 sequence: CASSEANPGQGIPLNYGYTF. DNA of the CDR3: TGTGCCAGCAGCGAAGCGAACCCGGGACAGGGGATCCCTCTTAACTATGGCTACACCTTC.

The V call is TRBV4-1, the J call TRBJ2-3, with 10 bases that match TRBD2. V lost 4 bases and J lost 4; bases outside the gene matches: 11. Germline V lookup: CDR1 MGHRA, CDR2 YSYEKL. This CDR3 has 17 amino acids. CDR3: CASSLNPGSGGADTQYF. The CDR3 coding sequence is TGCGCCAGCAGCCTCAACCCGGGCAGCGGGGGGGCAGATACGCAGTATTTT.

This chain links TRBV19 with TRBJ1-1, with unresolved D. V was trimmed by 5 bases and J by 3 bases, leaving 10 bases between them. The CDR3 runs to 13 residues. The V gene's germline CDR1 is LNHDA and CDR2 SQIVND (reference sequence). Here the CDR3 reads CASSRRRDTEAFF. DNA for the CDR3: TGTGCCAGTAGTCGCAGGAGGGACACTGAAGCTTTCTTT.

The rearrangement links TRBV9 to TRBJ1-5; 9 positions agree with TRBD1. The CDR3 is 11 residues long. Germline V gene sequence: CDR1 SGDLS, CDR2 YYNGEE. DNA of the CDR3: TGTGCGGACAGGGGAGATCAGCCCCAGCATTTT. It specifies CADRGDQPQHF.

The chain links TRBV4-1 to TRBJ1-2, with a possible D match to TRBD1 (6 bases). CDR1 and CDR2 from the germline V gene are MGHRA and YSYEKL. The CDR3 length is 14 residues. Trimming pared 4 bases from V and 3 bases from J, leaving 12 bases between. The CDR3 loop reads CASSPSRGYYGYTF. CDR3 coding DNA: TGCGCCAGCAGCCCTAGTAGGGGGTACTATGGCTACACCTTC.

CDR3 in DNA: TGTGCCAGCAGTTACGGAGCGGGGGACTACAATGAGCAGTTCTTC. This sequence encodes CASSYGAGDYNEQFF. The chain recombines TRBV6-5 with TRBJ2-1, with TRBD2 matching 8 bases. Unmatched junction bases numbered 3, after V lost 2 bases and J lost 3 bases. CDR1 MNHEY and CDR2 SVGAGI come from the germline V gene. This CDR3 is 15 amino acids long.

The rearrangement joins TRBV6-4 to TRBJ1-2; 11 nucleotides line up with TRBD1. V was pared by 6 bases and J by 7 bases, with 4 bases of the junction left unmatched. Germline V gene sequence: CDR1 MRHNA, CDR2 SNTAGT. CDR3 length: 13 residues. The CDR3 DNA follows: TGTGCCAGCAGACGGACAGGGGGCGTTGGCTACACCTTC. Amino acids: CASRRTGGVGYTF.

J is TRBJ2-7 and V is TRBV9; 10 positions agree with TRBD2. Germline loops: CDR1 SGDLS, CDR2 YYNGEE. The CDR3 is 17 amino acids. The junction had 12 bases not matched to a gene; V was cut back by 0 bases and J by 6 bases. CDR3 bases: TGTGCCAGCAGCGTAGGGACTAGCGGAAACTTAGGGCGCGAGCAGTACTTC. Its protein product is CASSVGTSGNLGREQYF.

This rearrangement joins TRBV29-1 to TRBJ2-5, with 8 bases that match TRBD2. Trimming cost V 4 bases and J 0 bases; bases outside gene matches: 7. Germline CDR1 is SQVTM and CDR2 is ANQGSEA. The CDR3 is made up of 15 amino acids. CDR3 sequence reads: CSVASLAAYQETQYF. The CDR3 DNA sequence: TGCAGCGTTGCCTCACTAGCGGCGTACCAAGAGACCCAGTACTTC.

The table lists this clone with a count of one. The chain couples TRBV19 to TRBJ1-2; TRBD1 agrees at 10 bases. CDR3 size: 16 residues. V shed 5 bases and J 8 bases; nucleotides not matched to a gene: 14. Looked up from germline, CDR1 is LNHDA and CDR2 is SQIVND (reference sequence). In DNA, the CDR3 is TGTGCCAGTAGTCTATCCCGGGACAGGGGAAGGTACGGCTACACCTTC. Its protein is CASSLSRDRGRYGYTF. The variable domain in full, with the rest retrieved from reference TRBV19 and TRBJ1-2, is DGGITQSPKYLFRKEGQNVTLSCEQNLNHDAMYWYRQDPGQGLRLIYYSQIVNDFQKGDIAEGYSVSREKKESFPLTVTSAQKNPTAFYLCASSLSRDRGRYGYTFGSGTRLTVV.

This sequence joins TRBV27 and TRBJ1-5, with 11 bases lining up with TRBD1. Per germline, CDR1 MNHEY and CDR2 SMNVEV (reference sequence). CDR3 size: 17 residues. V trimming: 4 bases; J trimming: 5 bases; junction bases outside the gene matches: 10. The DNA for the CDR3 is TGTGCCAGCAGTTCCTATGGACAGGGGGCGACGCATCAGCCCCAGCATTTT. Protein product: CASSSYGQGATHQPQHF.

The rearrangement links TRBV6-5 to TRBJ2-7; D is possibly TRBD2 (5 bases). The V and J ends lost 5 bases and 6 bases respectively, with 14 bases between them. Per germline, CDR1 MNHEY and CDR2 SVGAGI. The CDR3 sequence is 13 residues long. For the CDR3, the DNA is TGTGCCAGCAGTGAAGCGGACGGGCGCGAGCAGTACTTC. Amino acids: CASSEADGREQYF.

The V and J genes are TRBV27 and TRBJ2-2; maybe TRBD2 (5 bases). V was pared by 3 bases and J by 1 base, with 9 bases between. Germline assignment: CDR1 MNHEY and CDR2 SMNVEV (reference sequence). This CDR3 comprises 15 residues. CDR3 sequence reads: CASSFSSRNTGELFF. The CDR3 coding sequence is TGTGCCAGCAGTTTTTCTAGCAGGAACACCGGGGAGCTGTTTTTT.